The 16 T cell receptor beta chains below were found in one sample sequenced in a study of cytomegalovirus exposure and HLA in healthy donors. PCR involved 60 Vbeta and 13 Jbeta primers. Sequencing used immunoSEQ multiplex PCR; TCRdb keeps in-frame clones, though not all of them. Of over 100,000 clones in the sample, more than 70% were seen once. Sequencing was performed on PBMCs. The origin of the receptors is a man aged 50 to 60 in good health and CMV-seropositive.

This clone showed up just a few times. The V and J genes are TRBV4-2 and TRBJ1-2; 10 positions match TRBD1. The trim removed 0 bases at V and 2 bases at J, leaving 12 bases unmatched. Germline loops: CDR1 LGHNA, CDR2 YNFKEQ. The CDR3 is 19 residues long. For the CDR3, the DNA is TGTGCCAGCAGCCAAGATCTAGTCGTCGGGACAGGGGCGAACTATGGCTACACCTTC. Protein product: CASSQDLVVGTGANYGYTF.

The genes are TRBV6-1 and TRBJ1-1, with D possibly TRBD1 on 5 matching bases. The CDR3 is made up of 13 amino acids. Trimming took 4 bases from V and 1 from J, leaving 7 bases between them. In germline, CDR1 is MNHNS, CDR2 SASEGT. The CDR3 nucleotides read TGTGCCAGCAGTGCGACAGAGAACACTGAAGCTTTCTTT. Its translation: CASSATENTEAFF.

The CDR3, as DNA: TGTGCCAGCACCCGTCTCCCCCGGGACAGGGAAGGAAACACCATATATTTT. This translates into CASTRLPRDREGNTIYF. The V gene is TRBV7-4, the J gene TRBJ1-3, with 9 bases aligning to TRBD1. The J segment lost 4 bases and the V segment lost 7 bases, leaving 14 bases of the junction unmatched. Germline CDR1 is SGHVT and CDR2 is SQSDAQ. The CDR3 covers 17 residues.

The chain couples TRBV7-9 to TRBJ2-1; TRBD2 matches at 8 bases. The V segment lost 5 bases and the J segment 6 bases; nucleotides outside the gene matches: 9. CDR1 is SEHNR and CDR2 is FQNEAQ in the germline V gene (reference sequence). This CDR3 spans 15 amino acids. The CDR3 DNA reads TGTGCCAGCAGCCATAGACTAGCGATTAGCAATGAGCAGTTCTTC. This codes for CASSHRLAISNEQFF.

This sequence joins TRBV7-9 and TRBJ2-5; a possible D gene is TRBD1 (5 bases). With the DNA end fitting TRBJ2-7 better, the J assignment may be wrong. The CDR3 has 15 residues. Germline values: CDR1 SEHNR, CDR2 FQNEAQ (reference sequence). The CDR3 DNA is TGTGCCAGCAGCTTAGCCCTGGGGCTTTCCTACGAGCAGTACTTC. Amino acid sequence: CASSLALGLSYEQYF.

To note about this clone: Its ends do not fully match the called genes, so a read error is possible. J is TRBJ1-1 and V is TRBV7-9; 9 bases match TRBD1. The CDR3 contains 14 residues. Germline V CDR1 and CDR2: SEHNR, FQNEAQ (reference sequence). In DNA form, the CDR3 reads TGTGCCAGCAGCTTGGGGACAGGGTACACTGCAGCTTTCTTT. Translation: CASSLGTGYTAAFF.

J is TRBJ2-1 and V is TRBV10-3; TRBD1 matches at 9 bases. V lost 2 bases, J lost 9 bases, and 8 bases stayed unmatched. The CDR3 length is 15 residues. Germline lookup yields CDR1 ENHRY and CDR2 SYGVKD. This chain's CDR3 is CAISEGGQGSIEQFF. CDR3 in DNA: TGTGCCATCAGTGAGGGGGGACAGGGCTCGATTGAGCAGTTCTTC.

This clone was counted once. The rearrangement uses TRBV12-5 and TRBJ2-6, with D hard to call. Trimming shortened V by 6 bases and J by 4 bases, and 16 bases separated the two germline ends. Germline V CDR1 and CDR2: LGHNT, FRNRAP. CDR3 length: 16 residues. CDR3 amino acids: CASGPRATRGANVLTF. CDR3 bases: TGTGCTAGTGGCCCCAGAGCGACGAGAGGGGCCAACGTCCTGACTTTC.

The J gene is TRBJ1-3, the V gene TRBV28; tentatively, D is TRBD1 (6 bases). V was clipped by 2 bases and J by 1 base, with 12 bases between them. Germline V gene data show CDR1 as MDHEN and CDR2 as SYDVKM. This CDR3 has 16 amino acids. The CDR3 sequence: CASSLTGGASGNTIYF. As DNA, the CDR3 is TGTGCCAGCAGTTTAACGGGGGGCGCGTCTGGAAACACCATATATTTT.

The chain joins TRBV7-8 to TRBJ2-3; tentative D call: TRBD2 (5 bases). The CDR3 runs 17 residues. Per germline, CDR1 SGHVS and CDR2 FQNEAQ. Trimming removed 5 bases at V and 2 bases at J, with 20 bases between. CDR3 DNA: TGTGCCAGCAGCCCCAGAGGGCTGGGTAGAATCACAGATACGCAGTATTTT. Translating gives CASSPRGLGRITDTQYF.

This clone was recorded once. This chain uses TRBV5-1 with TRBJ2-7; 9 nucleotides align to TRBD1. V was pared by 0 bases and J by 0 bases, with 4 bases of the junction left unmatched. This CDR3 spans 16 amino acids. Germline V lookup: CDR1 SGHRS, CDR2 YFSETQ. CDR3 DNA sequence: TGCGCCAGCAGCTTGGACAGGGGGCTGAGCTCCTACGAGCAGTACTTC. Translated, it gives CASSLDRGLSSYEQYF.

The chain couples TRBV11-2 to TRBJ2-3; tentatively, D is TRBD1 (6 bases). Looked up from germline, CDR1 is SGHAT and CDR2 is FQNNGV. CDR3 length equals 15 residues. V gave up 7 bases and J gave up 4 bases, with 18 bases separating them. CDR3 DNA sequence: TGTGCCAGCACCGACAGGCCACAACTCCCAGATACGCAGTATTTT. This sequence encodes CASTDRPQLPDTQYF.

V and J are TRBV19 and TRBJ1-3; D is possibly TRBD1 (6 bases). This CDR3 spans 13 amino acids. The V end lost 7 bases, the J end lost 2 bases, and 9 bases lay between the germline ends. Germline CDR1 is LNHDA and CDR2 is SQIVND (reference sequence). The CDR3 protein is CASKNRAGNTIYF. The CDR3 nucleotides are TGTGCCAGTAAAAACAGGGCTGGAAACACCATATATTTT.

The chain recombines TRBV5-6 with TRBJ1-1; 12 bases match TRBD1. Trimming removed 3 bases from V and 3 bases from J; junction bases left unmatched: 9. Germline V gene lookup returns CDR1 SGHDT and CDR2 YYEEEE. CDR3 length: 17 residues. The CDR3 loop is CASSSGQGARTYTEAFF. The CDR3 coding sequence is TGTGCCAGCAGCTCGGGACAGGGGGCAAGGACGTACACTGAAGCTTTCTTT. Filled out from reference TRBV5-6 and TRBJ1-1, the complete variable domain reads DAGVTQSPTHLIKTRGQQVTLRCSPKSGHDTVSWYQQALGQGPQFIFQYYEEEERQRGNFPDRFSGHQFPNYSSELNVNALLLGDSALYLCASSSGQGARTYTEAFFGQGTRLTVV.

This clone has only one observation. The CDR3 DNA follows: TGTGCCAGCAGCTTGGGGGGCGGAGTTTTCTCCTACGAGCAGTACTTC. This sequence encodes CASSLGGGVFSYEQYF. V usage is TRBV5-6 and J usage is TRBJ2-7; possibly TRBD1 for D (5 bases). The CDR3 totals 16 residues. Looked up from germline, CDR1 is SGHDT and CDR2 is YYEEEE. With 0 bases removed from V and 0 bases from J, the gap between germline ends came to 13 bases.

The chain employs TRBV7-6 and TRBJ2-1, with TRBD2 matching over 13 bases. The CDR3 loop spans 16 amino acids. Looked up from germline, CDR1 is SGHVS and CDR2 is FNYEAQ. V lost 4 bases, J lost 9 bases, and 9 bases stayed unmatched. The CDR3 nucleotides read TGTGCCAGCAGCTCAGGACTAGCGGGAGACCGGATTGAGCAGTTCTTC. This encodes CASSSGLAGDRIEQFF.